Shown below are 29 T cell receptor beta chains from a single sample sequenced in a study of somatic mutations in cytotoxic T cells in rheumatoid arthritis. TCRdb's table, derived via immunoSEQ multiplex PCR, lists solely in-frame clones and lacks some. Seen here are around 23,000 clones, approximately 73% observed once, and the top ten hold around 9.9%. Sequencing was performed on CD8+ T cells sorted from blood. All receptors come from a woman aged 18-35 years in good health.

The CDR3, as DNA: TGTGCCAGCAGTGATCTAGGAGCGGGAGGGCTCGACGAGCAGTACTTC. Amino acids: CASSDLGAGGLDEQYF. The chain joins TRBV6-1 to TRBJ2-7; 10 nucleotides match TRBD2. Germline assignment: CDR1 MNHNS and CDR2 SASEGT. Losses at the gene ends were 3 bases for V and 5 bases for J; bases not matched to a gene: 10. The CDR3 sequence is 16 residues long.

V and J are TRBV28 and TRBJ2-5, with TRBD2 matching 8 bases. Germline V gives CDR1 MDHEN, CDR2 SYDVKM. This CDR3 comprises 13 residues. The V and J ends lost 6 bases and 1 base, in that order; junction bases with no gene match: 1. The CDR3 sequence: CASRSGGQETQYF. The CDR3 nucleotides read TGTGCCAGCAGAAGCGGGGGCCAAGAGACCCAGTACTTC.

This clone was seen a single time. CDR3 amino acids: CASRPTGGPYSNQPQHF. CDR3 in DNA: TGTGCCAGCAGGCCTACCGGGGGGCCATATAGCAATCAGCCCCAGCATTTT. J is TRBJ1-5 and V is TRBV27; D may be TRBD1 (6 bases). The V gene lost 6 bases and the J gene lost 0 bases, with 18 bases spanning the gap. Germline-derived CDR1 and CDR2 are MNHEY and SMNVEV (reference sequence). The CDR3 loop spans 17 amino acids.

The chain joins TRBV27 to TRBJ2-1; D unclear. V lost 2 bases and J lost 5, with 7 bases in between. The CDR3 is 13 amino acids. Germline CDR1 and CDR2: MNHEY and SMNVEV (reference sequence). In DNA, the CDR3 is TGTGCCAGCAGTTTAAAGGTGAACAATGAGCAGTTCTTC. Amino acid sequence: CASSLKVNNEQFF.

The rearrangement links TRBV7-8 to TRBJ1-1; 9 bases agree with TRBD1. V trimming: 5 bases; J trimming: 2 bases; junction bases outside the gene matches: 9. Germline CDR1 SGHVS, CDR2 FQNEAQ. The CDR3 is made up of 16 amino acids. CDR3 sequence: CASSLRQGGRNTEAFF. The DNA of the CDR3 is TGTGCCAGCAGCCTCCGACAGGGGGGGAGAAACACTGAAGCTTTCTTT. Using reference TRBV7-8 and TRBJ1-1 for the parts outside the CDR3, the full variable domain is GAGVSQSPRYKVAKRGQDVALRCDPISGHVSLFWYQQALGQGPEFLTYFQNEAQLDKSGLPSDRFFAERPEGSVSTLKIQRTQQEDSAVYLCASSLRQGGRNTEAFFGQGTRLTVV.

The chain uses TRBV4-1 and TRBJ1-4, with TRBD1 identical over 9 bases. Germline V gene sequence: CDR1 MGHRA, CDR2 YSYEKL. Losses at the gene ends were 4 bases for V and 8 bases for J; bases not matched to a gene: 8. The CDR3 has 15 amino acids. The CDR3 here is CASSPDRGMLEKLFF. The CDR3 region has the DNA TGCGCCAGCAGCCCAGACAGGGGGATGTTGGAAAAACTGTTTTTT.

The rearrangement links TRBV10-3 to TRBJ1-5; perhaps TRBD1 as D (5 bases). The germline V gene encodes CDR1 ENHRY and CDR2 SYGVKD. This CDR3 region has 14 residues. The V gene lost 2 bases and the J gene lost 9 bases, with 14 bases spanning the gap. The CDR3 DNA is TGTGCCATCAGTGAGGGGACTGAGGGGCGGCCCCAGCATTTT. Protein sequence: CAISEGTEGRPQHF.

This chain uses TRBV2 with TRBJ2-1, with 8 bases aligning to TRBD1. Trimming cost V 5 bases and J 2 bases; bases outside gene matches: 5. In germline, CDR1 is SNHLY, CDR2 FYNNEI. The CDR3 length is 15 residues. This chain's CDR3 is CASSQDREPYNEQFF. The CDR3 DNA reads TGTGCCAGCAGTCAGGACAGGGAGCCCTACAATGAGCAGTTCTTC.

The chain links TRBV7-8 to TRBJ2-5; the match to TRBD2 covers 7 bases. The V and J ends lost 5 bases and 5 bases, in that order; junction bases with no gene match: 8. CDR3 size: 14 residues. Germline V gene data show CDR1 as SGHVS and CDR2 as FQNEAQ. The chain's CDR3 is CASSLRLAGETQYF. DNA for the CDR3: TGTGCCAGCAGCCTGCGACTAGCTGGGGAGACCCAGTACTTC.

The chain recombines TRBV19 with TRBJ2-5; no reliable D call. The length of the CDR3 is 13 residues. Between the trimmed V and J ends, which lost 4 bases and 4 bases, there was a span of 10 bases. Germline-derived CDR1 and CDR2 are LNHDA and SQIVND (reference sequence). DNA of the CDR3: TGTGCCAGTAGTACCTGGGTGGGAGAGACCCAGTACTTC. Amino acid sequence: CASSTWVGETQYF. The full variable domain, in which reference TRBV19 and TRBJ2-5 provide the parts outside the CDR3, is DGGITQSPKYLFRKEGQNVTLSCEQNLNHDAMYWYRQDPGQGLRLIYYSQIVNDFQKGDIAEGYSVSREKKESFPLTVTSAQKNPTAFYLCASSTWVGETQYFGPGTRLLVL.

The chain uses TRBV4-2 and TRBJ1-4, with D hard to call. CDR1 and CDR2 from the germline V gene are LGHNA and YNFKEQ. The V and J ends lost 5 bases and 8 bases respectively, with 9 bases between them. The CDR3 extends over 12 amino acids. CDR3 protein: CASSGLGEKLFF. The CDR3 nucleotides are TGTGCCAGCAGCGGGCTGGGCGAAAAACTGTTTTTT.

This clone has a handful of counts. The gene calls are TRBV19 and TRBJ2-1, with TRBD1 matching 7 bases. The CDR3 is made up of 13 amino acids. V lost 0 bases to trimming and J lost 10 bases; unmatched junction nucleotides: 3. The germline V gene encodes CDR1 LNHDA and CDR2 SQIVND (reference sequence). CDR3 region: CASSIDVRGEQFF. As DNA, the CDR3 is TGTGCCAGTAGTATAGACGTCAGGGGGGAGCAGTTCTTC.

This chain connects TRBV28 to TRBJ2-5; D is unclear. V lost 6 bases and J lost 0, with 20 bases in between. This CDR3 has 17 residues. Per germline, CDR1 MDHEN and CDR2 SYDVKM. DNA of the CDR3: TGTGCCAGCAGCTACCTGGTCCACGGCAAAGACCAAGAGACCCAGTACTTC. Translating it yields CASSYLVHGKDQETQYF. The full variable domain, rest sourced from reference TRBV28 and TRBJ2-5, is DVKVTQSSRYLVKRTGEKVFLECVQDMDHENMFWYRQDPGLGLRLIYFSYDVKMKEKGDIPEGYSVSREKKERFSLILESASTNQTSMYLCASSYLVHGKDQETQYFGPGTRLLVL.

This clone was counted only a few times. The rearrangement uses TRBV19 and TRBJ1-5; D uncertain. CDR1 is LNHDA, CDR2 SQIVND, per germline (reference sequence). This CDR3 comprises 15 residues. Trimming removed 6 bases at V and 1 base at J, with 13 bases between. CDR3 in DNA: TGTGCCAGTAGGTCACGGGAGGGCAGCAATCAGCCCCAGCATTTT. Encoded protein: CASRSREGSNQPQHF.

This clone has a single count. The chain recombines TRBV28 with TRBJ2-7, with D perhaps given as TRBD1 or TRBD2 (5 bases each). The V end was cut by 5 bases, the J end by 4 bases, with 21 bases between. The germline V gene encodes CDR1 MDHEN and CDR2 SYDVKM. This CDR3 has 16 residues. The CDR3 DNA follows: TGTGCCAGCAGTAGTCCAGCTATCGGGGCGGAATACGAGCAGTACTTC. Its translation is CASSSPAIGAEYEQYF.

The V call is TRBV27, the J call TRBJ2-7; no reliable D call. The V end was cut by 6 bases, the J end by 1 base, with 4 bases between. Per germline, CDR1 MNHEY and CDR2 SMNVEV (reference sequence). This CDR3 spans 11 amino acids. CDR3 loop: CASRGSYEQYV. In DNA form, the CDR3 reads TGTGCCAGCAGGGGGTCCTACGAGCAGTACGTC.

The chain is built from TRBV7-8 and TRBJ1-1; D unresolved. Germline V gives CDR1 SGHVS, CDR2 FQNEAQ. Trimming removed 5 bases from V and 6 bases from J, with 13 bases in between. CDR3 length: 13 amino acids. DNA for the CDR3: TGTGCCAGCAGCGTAGTCCGTTGGTCTGAAGCTTTCTTT. Translated, it gives CASSVVRWSEAFF.

The rearrangement joins TRBV29-1 to TRBJ2-1; TRBD2 matches at 9 bases. Trimming took 7 bases from V and 9 from J; bases not matched to a gene: 7. The CDR3 loop spans 12 amino acids. Germline CDR1 SQVTM, CDR2 ANQGSEA. The CDR3, as DNA: TGCAGCGGGGGCGGGGGGGCCGGTGAGCAGTTCTTC. Protein sequence: CSGGGGAGEQFF.

The V and J genes are TRBV28 and TRBJ1-4, with D possibly matching TRBD1 (5 bases). V lost 7 bases and J 0 bases, leaving 18 bases between the germline ends. This CDR3 region has 17 residues. Germline V gene sequence: CDR1 MDHEN, CDR2 SYDVKM. DNA for the CDR3: TGTGCCAGCAACGATCCGGGACGGGGGACAACTAATGAAAAACTGTTTTTT. Its translation is CASNDPGRGTTNEKLFF.

This clone was counted only a few times. The chain links TRBV6-1 to TRBJ2-7; 7 nucleotides match TRBD1. The CDR3 extends over 15 amino acids. The J segment lost 2 bases and the V segment lost 3 bases, leaving 7 bases of the junction unmatched. Germline CDR1 reads MNHNS; CDR2 reads SASEGT. The CDR3 region is CASSEPRQGTYEQYF. The CDR3 nucleotides are TGTGCCAGCAGTGAGCCGAGACAGGGCACCTACGAGCAGTACTTC.

The V gene is TRBV5-1, the J gene TRBJ2-7, with 9 bases matching TRBD1. The CDR3 is 14 residues long. V shed 4 bases, J shed 1 base, and the junction held 3 bases outside the gene matches. Germline CDR1 reads SGHRS; CDR2 reads YFSETQ. CDR3 residues: CASSPGTGSYEQYF. The CDR3 bases are TGCGCCAGCAGCCCCGGGACAGGGTCCTACGAGCAGTACTTC.

This rearrangement joins TRBV7-6 to TRBJ1-5, with 11 bases aligning to TRBD1. CDR1 SGHVS and CDR2 FNYEAQ come from the germline V gene. This CDR3 spans 16 amino acids. J was trimmed by 2 bases and V by 5 bases; bases with no gene match: 5. The CDR3 sequence is CASSPDRGLGNQPQHF. Here the CDR3 DNA reads TGTGCCAGCAGCCCGGACAGGGGGCTAGGCAATCAGCCCCAGCATTTT.

The rearrangement uses TRBV9 and TRBJ2-1, with D maybe TRBD2 (6 bases). Trimming left V 3 bases short and J 8 bases short, with 18 bases between. The CDR3 totals 15 residues. Germline V gene lookup returns CDR1 SGDLS and CDR2 YYNGEE. The CDR3 DNA reads TGTGCCAGCAGCGAAGGCGGGGCAGATCAGGATGAGCAGTTCTTC. This gives the protein CASSEGGADQDEQFF.

As to this clone: The junction differs from germline at one of its ends, possibly a read error. This chain connects TRBV11-2 to TRBJ1-1, with D possibly being TRBD1 (6 bases). This CDR3 contains 13 residues. From germline, CDR1 is SGHAT and CDR2 FQNNGV. The chain's CDR3 is CALPGGGRSTGAF. In DNA form, the CDR3 reads TGTGCCCTCCCCGGGGGGGGCCGTTCTACGGGGGCATTT.

This chain connects TRBV14 to TRBJ2-5; 11 nucleotides align to TRBD2. Per the germline V gene, CDR1 is SGHDN and CDR2 is FVKESK. The V gene end was trimmed by 1 base and the J gene end by 5 bases; junction bases not matched to a gene: 6. There are 16 residues in the CDR3. The CDR3 sequence is CASSQGLAGSLETQYF. DNA of the CDR3: TGTGCCAGCAGCCAAGGACTAGCGGGGAGTTTGGAGACCCAGTACTTC.

V usage is TRBV15 and J usage is TRBJ2-1; 13 nucleotides line up with TRBD2. The CDR3 runs 16 residues. With 2 bases clipped from V and 7 bases from J, the junction kept 5 bases outside the gene matches. Germline V CDR1 and CDR2: LNHNV, YYDKDF (reference sequence). The CDR3 DNA follows: TGTGCCACCAGCAGATCCGGGGGACTAGCGGGAAATGAGCAGTTCTTC. This translates into CATSRSGGLAGNEQFF. Combining the CDR3 with reference TRBV15 and TRBJ2-1 gives the whole variable domain DAMVIQNPRYQVTQFGKPVTLSCSQTLNHNVMYWYQQKSSQAPKLLFHYYDKDFNNEADTPDNFQSRRPNTSFCFLDIRSPGLGDTAMYLCATSRSGGLAGNEQFFGPGTRLTVL.

In its sample, this clone was seen once. This sequence joins TRBV4-1 and TRBJ2-3; weak D call: TRBD2 (6 bases). Trimming took off 1 base at V and 0 bases at J, with 14 bases between the two ends. Germline V gene sequence: CDR1 MGHRA, CDR2 YSYEKL. This CDR3 region has 17 residues. The CDR3 region is CASSQGPGLSSTDTQYF. CDR3 nucleotide sequence: TGCGCCAGCAGCCAAGGCCCGGGACTCTCTAGCACAGATACGCAGTATTTT.

The chain recombines TRBV28 with TRBJ1-1, with D tentatively TRBD1 (6 bases). The CDR3 has 17 residues. Trimming cost V 4 bases and J 1 base, with 19 bases left between them. Germline CDR1 MDHEN, CDR2 SYDVKM. The CDR3 DNA follows: TGTGCCAGCAGTTCGATAACGGGGGCAGGGGCGAACACTGAAGCTTTCTTT. Translating gives CASSSITGAGANTEAFF.

This clone showed up just once. The rearrangement uses TRBV15 and TRBJ2-1; D possibly uses TRBD1 or TRBD2 (5 bases each). Germline assignment: CDR1 LNHNV and CDR2 YYDKDF (reference sequence). Trimming removed 5 bases from V and 6 bases from J, with 11 bases in between. This CDR3 spans 13 amino acids. The CDR3 is CATSPGRLNEQFF. The CDR3 DNA is TGTGCCACCAGCCCGGGACGTCTCAATGAGCAGTTCTTC.